Listed here are 10 T cell receptor delta chains from one sample, sequenced in a study of DNA immune sequencing with unique molecular identifiers. All 8 TRDV and 4 TRDJ genes were targeted in 32-plex amplification of genomic DNA. Adapter PCR followed 3 to 4 barcoding PCR cycles that attached a 12-nucleotide UMI. TCRdb re-called the multiplex PCR reads using CATT. The sample contains 650 to 800 delta-chain clones, 4.4% of which appear only once. Source material: gamma-delta T cells from PBMCs. The receptors originated from a human donor in good health.

Comment on this clone: Given a far larger clone just one base away, this is likely a sequencing read error. The same CDR3 is also encoded by other DNA sequences in this sample. The chain joins TRDV2 to TRDJ1, with D possibly TRDD3 on 6 matching bases. The CDR3 runs to 19 residues. CDR1 is GEAIGNYY and CDR2 is EKD in the germline V gene. The CDR3 coding sequence is TGTGCCTGTGAAAGGGTACTCGAACTGGGAACGGGGTACACTGATAAACTCATCTTT. It is translated as CACERVLELGTGYTDKLIF.

Of note for this clone: This likely traces to a read error, being one base from a far larger clone. Other DNA sequences from this sample encode an identical CDR3 as well. The rearrangement links TRDV2 to TRDJ1; possible D gene TRDD3, 5 bases. The V and J ends lost 3 bases and 0 bases respectively, with 13 bases between them. CDR1 GEAIGNYY and CDR2 EKD come from the germline V gene. The length of the CDR3 is 15 residues. The chain's CDR3 is CACDRLGEYTDKLIF. The CDR3 DNA reads TGTGCCTGTGACCGACTAGGGGAGTACACCGATAAACTCATCTTT.

By share, this clone ranks as medium-sized. V and J are TRDV2 and TRDJ1; 11 nucleotides align to TRDD3. CDR3 size: 18 residues. Germline V gene sequence: CDR1 GEAIGNYY, CDR2 EKD. Trimming removed 0 bases from V and 0 bases from J; junction bases left unmatched: 8. CDR3 in DNA: TGTGCCTGTGACACCGTTGGGGGATACGCGTCGTACACCGATAAACTCATCTTT. This encodes CACDTVGGYASYTDKLIF.

This clone has a handful of counts. It is likely a read error: a sequence one base away is far more abundant. The same CDR3 arises from other DNA sequences in this sample as well. V usage is TRDV2 and J usage is TRDJ1; TRDD3 is a possible D gene (6 bases). The CDR3 has 16 amino acids. The germline gives CDR1 GEAIGNYY, CDR2 EKD. The DNA for the CDR3 is TGTGCTTGTGACACCTTAGGGGGGACGATTACCGATAAACTCATCTTT. Translating it yields CACDTLGGTITDKLIF.

This clone has more than one count but fewer than ten. With a far larger clone one base away, a read error is the likely cause. This specimen includes other DNA sequences encoding the same CDR3. The chain couples TRDV2 to TRDJ3; D perhaps matches TRDD3 (6 bases). The V gene's germline CDR1 is GEAIGNYY and CDR2 EKD. The CDR3 length is 18 residues. The ends were cut back, 1 base at V and 0 bases at J, with 12 bases in the middle. The CDR3 DNA is TGTGCCTGTGACACAGCTGGGGCCACCTCCTGGGACACCCGACAGATGTTTTTC. Translated: CACDTAGATSWDTRQMFF.

This clone was detected a few times. This DNA's translation differs at residue 7 from TCRdb's protein, which comes from a much larger clone; a read error is likely, and the protein shown is translated from the DNA. V and J are TRDV2 and TRDJ1; D perhaps matches TRDD3 (5 bases). The CDR3 length is 16 residues. V was pared by 0 bases and J by 2 bases, with 15 bases between. Germline V gene sequence: CDR1 GEAIGNYY, CDR2 EKD. CDR3 protein: CACDTLVGTITDKLIF. The CDR3 DNA is TGTGCCTGTGACACCTTAGTGGGGACGATTACCGATAAACTCATCTTT.

Only a few counts were recorded for this clone. The protein recorded in TCRdb matches a much larger clone and deviates from this DNA's translation at residue 17, suggesting a read error; the protein here is obtained by translating the DNA. The chain recombines TRDV2 with TRDJ1, with 9 nucleotides matching TRDD3. This CDR3 is 18 amino acids long. The germline V gene has CDR1 GEAIGNYY and CDR2 EKD. CDR3 in amino acids: CACDVLGDLIENTDKLTF. Written as DNA, the CDR3 is TGTGCCTGTGATGTGCTGGGGGATTTAATTGAGAACACCGATAAACTCACCTTT.

This clone has only a few counts. CDR3: CACDIILGGNTDKLIF. The CDR3 bases are TGTGCCTGTGACATCATACTGGGGGGCAACACCGATAAACTCATCTTT. The rearrangement joins TRDV2 to TRDJ1; 8 bases fit TRDD3. Unmatched junction bases numbered 7, after V lost 2 bases and J lost 0 bases. The germline V gene has CDR1 GEAIGNYY and CDR2 EKD. The CDR3 consists of 16 residues.

On this clone: TCRdb records a much larger clone's protein for this DNA, with a difference at residue 11 that likely arises from a read error; the protein given is the translation of the DNA. No V segment was called; the J segment is TRDJ1; the table's D call, TRDD3, was not checked against the DNA. There are 19 residues in the CDR3. CDR3: CACDTLLGDTLIYTDKLIF. CDR3 coding DNA: TGTGCCTGTGACACATTACTGGGGGATACGCTGATCTACACCGATAAACTCATCTTT.

A note on this clone: This DNA's translation and the protein TCRdb lists, from a much larger clone, do not match at residue 7, likely due to a read error; the protein shown is translated from the DNA. The chain uses TRDV2 and TRDJ2; 11 bases align to TRDD3. The end of the DNA is better explained by TRDJ1, so the J call may be wrong. Germline V gives CDR1 GEAIGNYY, CDR2 EKD. The CDR3 is 15 residues long. The DNA of the CDR3 is TGTGCCTGTGACCCCGTCCGACTGGGGGATAGGGGACTCATCTTT. It yields the protein CACDPVRLGDRGLIF.